The 20 T cell receptor beta chains presented below share a single source sample, sequenced in a study of blood T cell repertoires in COVID-19 (dated by TCRdb to between 2020 and 2021). Library prep was done by the immunoSEQ multiplex PCR assay. This is the immuneACCESS table as TCRdb keeps it, with only in-frame sequences that have V and J called. A part of the clones is gone; compared with another copy, unresolved V genes explain less than half, and the rest is unexplained. Present in this sample are roughly 70,000 clones, 80% to 85% of which were seen just once. About 4.3% of the sample rests with the top ten. Material for sequencing was peripheral blood. These receptors were collected from an older woman with acute or convalescent COVID-19.

The rearrangement links TRBV5-5 to TRBJ1-5, with D uncertain. The germline V gene encodes CDR1 SGHKS and CDR2 YYEKEE (reference sequence). The CDR3 length is 17 residues. V was cut by 1 base and J by 1 base, with 15 bases left in between. CDR3 bases: TGTGCCAGCAGCTTGAAAATGTCAGCGGGGAGCAATCAGCCCCAGCATTTT. This translates into CASSLKMSAGSNQPQHF.

The V call is TRBV5-1, the J call TRBJ2-3; a possible D gene is TRBD2 (5 bases). The CDR3 is made up of 15 amino acids. The V and J ends lost 1 base and 5 bases respectively, with 14 bases between them. CDR1 and CDR2 from the germline V gene are SGHRS and YFSETQ. The CDR3 bases are TGCGCCAGCAGCTTGCGGGGTTTAGAGCAAGATACGCAGTATTTT. It encodes CASSLRGLEQDTQYF. Using reference TRBV5-1 and TRBJ2-3 for the parts outside the CDR3, the full variable domain is KAGVTQTPRYLIKTRGQQVTLSCSPISGHRSVSWYQQTPGQGLQFLFEYFSETQRNKGNFPGRFSGRQFSNSRSEMNVSTLELGDSALYLCASSLRGLEQDTQYFGPGTRLTVL.

As concerns this clone: A junction boundary mismatches the germline segment, possibly from a read error. The gene calls are TRBV5-1 and TRBJ1-2; perhaps TRBD1 as D (5 bases). This CDR3 has 15 residues. The germline CDR1 and CDR2 sequences are SGHRS and YFSETQ. The CDR3 DNA reads TGCGCCAGCAGCTTGGTAGGGACTACTAACAATGGCTACACCTTC. Translated: CASSLVGTTNNGYTF.

The CDR3 nucleotides read TGTGCCAGTAGTATAAGAGGGACAGGGAACTATGGCTACACCTTC. Amino acids: CASSIRGTGNYGYTF. The V call is TRBV19, the J call TRBJ1-2; 9 nucleotides agree with TRBD1. V lost 2 bases, J lost 2 bases, and 3 bases stayed unmatched. The CDR3 runs 15 residues. Germline loops: CDR1 LNHDA, CDR2 SQIVND (reference sequence).

The chain's CDR3 is CASSIEGRGFRTNEQFF. The CDR3 bases are TGTGCCAGTAGTATAGAAGGGCGGGGTTTTCGGACAAATGAGCAGTTCTTC. J is TRBJ2-1 and V is TRBV19; perhaps TRBD2 as D (6 bases). Germline loops: CDR1 LNHDA, CDR2 SQIVND (reference sequence). CDR3 length: 17 residues. The V end was cut by 0 bases, the J end by 7 bases, with 19 bases between.

The rearrangement joins TRBV7-9 to TRBJ2-7, with 9 bases aligning to TRBD1. CDR3 size: 15 residues. Trimming cost V 2 bases and J 5 bases; bases outside gene matches: 7. Germline loops: CDR1 SEHNR, CDR2 FQNEAQ (reference sequence). The CDR3 sequence is CASSLSGTGSHEQYF. CDR3 coding DNA: TGTGCCAGCAGCTTAAGCGGGACAGGGAGCCACGAGCAGTACTTC.

V gene TRBV14 combines with J gene TRBJ2-7; a weak D match, TRBD1 (6 bases). Looked up from germline, CDR1 is SGHDN and CDR2 is FVKESK. The CDR3 is 15 residues long. V dropped 4 bases and J dropped 0 bases, with 13 bases sitting between them. In nucleotides, the CDR3 is TGTGCCAGCAGCCCCCTGTGGGGGCCCTCCTACGAGCAGTACTTC. Protein product: CASSPLWGPSYEQYF.

V and J are TRBV5-1 and TRBJ1-4; no clear D gene. The V and J ends lost 0 bases and 5 bases respectively, with 5 bases between them. The CDR3 length is 13 residues. Germline lookup yields CDR1 SGHRS and CDR2 YFSETQ. The CDR3 is CASSLGRNEKLFF. Written as DNA, the CDR3 is TGCGCCAGCAGCTTGGGCAGAAATGAAAAACTGTTTTTT.

V gene TRBV12-3 or TRBV12-4 combines with J gene TRBJ2-2; D unresolved. The CDR3 is made up of 12 amino acids. Trimming left V 8 bases short and J 4 bases short, with 8 bases between. CDR3 protein: CASAYLTGELFF. In DNA form, the CDR3 reads TGTGCCAGCGCCTACCTCACCGGGGAGCTGTTTTTT.

The table lists this clone with a count of one. The chain links TRBV10-3 to TRBJ2-5; tentatively, D is TRBD2 (5 bases). Germline V gene sequence: CDR1 ENHRY, CDR2 SYGVKD. Trimming shortened V by 0 bases and J by 4 bases, and 6 bases separated the two germline ends. The CDR3 covers 13 residues. The CDR3 region has the DNA TGTGCCATCAGTGAGTCGGGAGTAGAGACCCAGTACTTC. Its translation is CAISESGVETQYF.

The V call is TRBV7-9, the J call TRBJ1-2; D perhaps matches TRBD1 (5 bases). Germline loops: CDR1 SEHNR, CDR2 FQNEAQ (reference sequence). V dropped 5 bases and J dropped 4 bases, with 14 bases sitting between them. The CDR3 is 14 amino acids. CDR3 DNA sequence: TGTGCCAGCAGCCGGGACTCCTACTCCTATGGCTACACCTTC. This gives the protein CASSRDSYSYGYTF.

This rearrangement joins TRBV5-1 to TRBJ1-1; no reliable D call. The V gene's germline CDR1 is SGHRS and CDR2 YFSETQ. This CDR3 contains 13 residues. V was pared by 4 bases and J by 4 bases, with 11 bases between. The CDR3 DNA sequence: TGCGCCAGCAGCCGAGACGGCGGCACTGAAGCTTTCTTT. Residues: CASSRDGGTEAFF.

V gene TRBV5-1 combines with J gene TRBJ2-1, with D perhaps matching TRBD2 (5 bases). The V end lost 4 bases, the J end lost 5 bases, and 10 bases lay between the germline ends. Germline loops: CDR1 SGHRS, CDR2 YFSETQ. The CDR3 sequence is 13 residues long. CDR3 sequence reads: CASSVETNNEQFF. As DNA, the CDR3 is TGCGCCAGCAGCGTCGAGACTAACAATGAGCAGTTCTTC.

This rearrangement joins TRBV19 to TRBJ2-4; weak D call: TRBD2 (6 bases). CDR1 is LNHDA, CDR2 SQIVND, per germline (reference sequence). There are 11 residues in the CDR3. V lost 8 bases and J 6 bases, leaving 8 bases between the germline ends. The CDR3: CASGGTNIQYF. As DNA, the CDR3 is TGTGCCAGTGGCGGGACAAACATTCAGTACTTC. The full variable domain, completed using reference TRBV19 and TRBJ2-4, is DGGITQSPKYLFRKEGQNVTLSCEQNLNHDAMYWYRQDPGQGLRLIYYSQIVNDFQKGDIAEGYSVSREKKESFPLTVTSAQKNPTAFYLCASGGTNIQYFGAGTRLSVL.

This clone was found once. The V gene is TRBV27, the J gene TRBJ2-1, with 9 positions matching TRBD1. Germline V gives CDR1 MNHEY, CDR2 SMNVEV (reference sequence). The CDR3 has 16 residues. The trim removed 8 bases at V and 2 bases at J, leaving 10 bases unmatched. This CDR3 is CASGPGGQGAYNEQFF. As DNA, the CDR3 is TGTGCCAGCGGGCCGGGGGGACAGGGAGCCTACAATGAGCAGTTCTTC.

The V call is TRBV11-2, the J call TRBJ2-7; the match to TRBD2 covers 12 bases. The CDR3 contains 18 residues. Germline assignment: CDR1 SGHAT and CDR2 FQNNGV. V shed 5 bases, J shed 2 bases, and the junction held 13 bases outside the gene matches. The CDR3 region is CASSPKVTSGGPTYEQYF. The DNA for the CDR3 is TGTGCCAGCAGCCCGAAGGTCACTAGCGGGGGGCCGACCTACGAGCAGTACTTC.

The J gene is TRBJ2-1, the V gene TRBV9; 8 bases agree with TRBD2. Germline lookup yields CDR1 SGDLS and CDR2 YYNGEE. CDR3 length: 15 residues. V was clipped by 0 bases and J by 8 bases; unmatched bases: 7. This CDR3 is CASSVGSAGEHEQFF. Written as DNA, the CDR3 is TGTGCCAGCAGCGTAGGGTCAGCGGGGGAGCATGAGCAGTTCTTC.

V and J are TRBV3-1 (or the pseudogene TRBV3-2) and TRBJ1-5, with unresolved D. From germline, CDR1 is LGHDT and CDR2 YNNKEL (reference sequence). V lost 1 base to trimming and J lost 0 bases, with 7 bases between them. This CDR3 region has 15 residues. The CDR3 region is CASSQGQDSNQPQHF. In nucleotides, the CDR3 is TGTGCCAGCAGCCAAGGGCAGGATAGCAATCAGCCCCAGCATTTT.

The chain couples TRBV29-1 to TRBJ2-1; possible D gene TRBD2, 6 bases. The CDR3 loop spans 15 amino acids. In germline, CDR1 is SQVTM, CDR2 ANQGSEA. Deletions cut 5 bases from V and 5 bases from J, with 19 bases between. The CDR3 here is CSVTAGTLLNNEQFF. The CDR3 DNA follows: TGCAGCGTTACAGCCGGGACTCTTCTTAACAATGAGCAGTTCTTC.

This chain connects TRBV5-5 to TRBJ1-2; D gene uncertain. The CDR3 is made up of 13 amino acids. CDR1 SGHKS and CDR2 YYEKEE come from the germline V gene (reference sequence). V lost 2 bases to trimming and J lost 0 bases, with 5 bases between them. CDR3 protein: CASSFGANYGYTF. The CDR3 nucleotides read TGTGCCAGCAGCTTTGGAGCTAACTATGGCTACACCTTC.